This entry concerns a single T cell receptor (beta chain). The data were obtained in a study of control samples from healthy donors and cancer patients. V lost 0 bases and J lost 2, with 10 bases in between. The CDR3 consists of 15 residues. The germline V gene encodes CDR1 MNHEY and CDR2 SVGAGI. Sequencing was performed with immunoSEQ multiplex PCR; in TCRdb, only in-frame clones are kept and a portion is missing. The table lists under 150,000 clones, 88% of them singletons. Sequenced sample: blood. The chain uses TRBV6-5 and TRBJ1-2; maybe TRBD1 (5 bases). The receptor was derived from a woman between 25 and 40 years old in good health. The CDR3 DNA reads as TGTGCCAGCAGTTACTCAGACAGTACCAACTATGGCTACACCTTC. Translated: CASSYSDSTNYGYTF.